Sequencing of this T cell receptor beta chain was carried out in a study of blood T cell repertoires in COVID-19. Study as a whole: Samples of COVID-19 (acute and convalescent) were obtained from the United States, Italy and Spain.

The table came from immunoSEQ multiplex PCR; TCRdb's copy has only in-frame clones and leaves some out. This table holds approximately 220,000 clones, approximately 86% found once. Germline V gene sequence: CDR1 KGHDR, CDR2 SFDVKD. The CDR3 sequence is 13 residues long. The ends lost 6 bases at V and 5 bases at J; junction bases unmatched: 2. This TCR came from a man aged 35-49 years with acute or convalescent COVID-19. The rearrangement links TRBV24-1 to TRBJ2-3; TRBD2 matches at 9 bases. Sequenced sample: peripheral blood. Here the CDR3 DNA reads TGTGCCACCAGTCGCGGGGGGGGAGATACGCAGTATTTT. It specifies CATSRGGGDTQYF.